The 32 T cell receptor beta chains below all came from one sample that was sequenced in a study of cytomegalovirus exposure and HLA in healthy donors. The PCR was carried out with 60 Vbeta primers and 13 Jbeta primers. Sequenced by immunoSEQ multiplex PCR; TCRdb stores in-frame clones only, minus some. This sample yields 100,000 to 150,000 clones, of which 80% to 90% are seen a single time; less than 5.5% belongs to the top ten. Sequencing input: PBMCs. The receptors here all came from a woman in her 30s in good health and CMV-seronegative.

The V gene is TRBV6-6, the J gene TRBJ2-7; the D gene is possibly TRBD1 (5 bases). This CDR3 has 11 amino acids. CDR1 MNHNY and CDR2 SVGAGI come from the germline V gene (reference sequence). The V end was cut by 5 bases, the J end by 5 bases, with 7 bases between. CDR3 amino acids: CASSPRDEQYF. The CDR3 DNA reads TGTGCCAGCAGTCCCAGGGACGAGCAGTACTTC.

The J gene is TRBJ1-1, the V gene TRBV28; 8 bases agree with TRBD1. The CDR3 totals 14 residues. Trimming removed 4 bases from V and 1 base from J; junction bases left unmatched: 2. Germline lookup yields CDR1 MDHEN and CDR2 SYDVKM. CDR3 amino acids: CASSSDRANTEAFF. Written as DNA, the CDR3 is TGTGCCAGCAGTTCGGACAGGGCGAACACTGAAGCTTTCTTT.

In DNA form, the CDR3 reads TGCACCAGCAGCCAAAGCTCCCGGGGACTAGCGGACACAGATACGCAGTATTTT. It codes for CTSSQSSRGLADTDTQYF. The rearrangement links TRBV1 to TRBJ2-3; no check of the table's D call, TRBD2, against the DNA was made. TRBV1 is tagged as a pseudogene. The CDR3 is 18 residues long.

This clone appeared a few times. The chain combines TRBV5-4 with TRBJ2-7, with 7 bases matching TRBD1. The germline CDR1 and CDR2 sequences are SGHNT and YYREEE (reference sequence). V lost 0 bases to trimming and J lost 5 bases; unmatched junction nucleotides: 5. CDR3 length: 14 residues. CDR3 sequence reads: CASSLAFRGNEQYF. CDR3 DNA: TGTGCCAGCAGCTTGGCTTTCAGGGGGAACGAGCAGTACTTC.

This rearrangement joins TRBV7-2 to TRBJ1-1, with TRBD1 matching over 10 bases. V trimming: 7 bases; J trimming: 4 bases; junction bases outside the gene matches: 6. Germline CDR1 reads SGHTA; CDR2 reads FQGNSA. The CDR3 runs to 14 residues. The CDR3 sequence is CASTPTGGRTEAFF. CDR3 coding DNA: TGTGCCAGCACCCCGACAGGGGGCCGCACTGAAGCTTTCTTT.

This clone was detected a few times. This rearrangement joins TRBV5-4 to TRBJ2-5; 8 nucleotides match TRBD1. This CDR3 is 15 amino acids long. Germline V CDR1 and CDR2: SGHNT, YYREEE (reference sequence). The V segment lost 2 bases and the J segment 4 bases; nucleotides outside the gene matches: 7. The CDR3 DNA reads as TGTGCCAGCAGCTTTCAGGGGGCCGGGGGAGAGACCCAGTACTTC. This gives the protein CASSFQGAGGETQYF.

The chain is built from TRBV18 and TRBJ2-1, with 9 bases lining up with TRBD1. Germline CDR1 KGHSH, CDR2 LQKENI. This CDR3 has 13 amino acids. J was trimmed by 7 bases and V by 6 bases; bases with no gene match: 4. CDR3 in amino acids: CASSRTGDNEQFF. The CDR3 DNA reads TGTGCCAGCTCGCGGACAGGGGATAATGAGCAGTTCTTC. The full variable domain, with the rest looked up from reference TRBV18 and TRBJ2-1, is NAGVMQNPRHLVRRRGQEARLRCSPMKGHSHVYWYRQLPEEGLKFMVYLQKENIIDESGMPKERFSAEFPKEGPSILRIQQVVRGDSAAYFCASSRTGDNEQFFGPGTRLTVL.

The gene calls are TRBV5-5 and TRBJ2-7, with TRBD1 matching over 10 bases. Germline lookup yields CDR1 SGHKS and CDR2 YYEKEE (reference sequence). With 3 bases clipped from V and 5 bases from J, the junction kept 5 bases outside the gene matches. CDR3 length: 14 amino acids. CDR3 protein: CASSSQGQGHEQYF. CDR3 coding DNA: TGTGCCAGCAGCTCTCAGGGACAGGGGCACGAGCAGTACTTC.

The chain carries TRBV28 and TRBJ1-1, with a weak D call TRBD1 (5 bases). With 4 bases removed from V and 11 bases from J, the gap between germline ends came to 17 bases. The CDR3 is 13 amino acids. CDR1 is MDHEN, CDR2 SYDVKM, per germline. The CDR3 DNA follows: TGTGCCAGCAGTTCGCAGGGTTATCGGGTGGCTTTCTTT. Protein: CASSSQGYRVAFF.

The CDR3 sequence: CASTDWTAANYGYTF. The CDR3 DNA reads TGTGCCAGCACCGACTGGACAGCTGCTAACTATGGCTACACCTTC. V and J are TRBV2 and TRBJ1-2, with a weak D call TRBD1 (6 bases). The germline CDR1 and CDR2 sequences are SNHLY and FYNNEI. V lost 7 bases and J 0 bases, leaving 15 bases between the germline ends. The CDR3 contains 15 residues.

This clone was counted a single time. The chain joins TRBV7-2 to TRBJ1-4; 9 nucleotides line up with TRBD1. This CDR3 contains 15 residues. Germline V gene sequence: CDR1 SGHTA, CDR2 FQGNSA. V was pared by 6 bases and J by 7 bases, with 9 bases of the junction left unmatched. DNA for the CDR3: TGTGCCAGCAGTCGAAGGACAGGGGAAGGTGAAAAACTGTTTTTT. Protein product: CASSRRTGEGEKLFF.

The chain has TRBV6-5 and TRBJ2-7, with TRBD1 identical over 7 bases. The CDR3 is 14 residues long. V shed 6 bases, J shed 5 bases, and the junction held 10 bases outside the gene matches. CDR1 is MNHEY and CDR2 is SVGAGI in the germline V gene. Here the CDR3 DNA reads TGTGCCAGCAGCCAAGACAGGGTCGGCCACGAGCAGTACTTC. This codes for CASSQDRVGHEQYF.

The V gene is TRBV30, the J gene TRBJ2-5; no clear D. Trimming pared 5 bases from V and 1 base from J, leaving 11 bases between. CDR3 size: 13 residues. Per germline, CDR1 GTSNPN and CDR2 SVGIG (reference sequence). CDR3 sequence (DNA): TGTGCCTGGGCAGAACAGAGCCAAGAGACCCAGTACTTC. Amino acid sequence: CAWAEQSQETQYF.

The gene calls are TRBV30 and TRBJ1-5; 7 nucleotides align to TRBD1. The CDR3 consists of 13 residues. Looked up from germline, CDR1 is GTSNPN and CDR2 is SVGIG (reference sequence). Losses at the gene ends were 6 bases for V and 3 bases for J; bases not matched to a gene: 5. The DNA of the CDR3 is TGTGCCTGTTCCAGGGGGTTCAATCAGCCCCAGCATTTT. It translates to CACSRGFNQPQHF.

This clone has more than one count but fewer than ten. The rearrangement joins TRBV9 to TRBJ1-2; 9 bases agree with TRBD1. Unmatched junction bases numbered 7, after V lost 4 bases and J lost 3 bases. From germline, CDR1 is SGDLS and CDR2 YYNGEE. The length of the CDR3 is 15 residues. The CDR3 region is CASSSGTGPYYGYTF. DNA of the CDR3: TGTGCCAGCAGCTCAGGGACAGGGCCTTACTATGGCTACACCTTC.

The chain recombines TRBV18 with TRBJ2-1; 9 bases match TRBD2. The CDR3 sequence is 19 residues long. Germline V gives CDR1 KGHSH, CDR2 LQKENI. Trimming cost V 3 bases and J 0 bases; bases outside gene matches: 12. The CDR3 protein is CASSPVVLAGLISYNEQFF. The CDR3 coding sequence is TGTGCCAGCTCACCGGTAGTGCTAGCGGGACTTATCTCCTACAATGAGCAGTTCTTC.

This clone came up a few times. This sequence joins TRBV19 and TRBJ2-5; 11 bases align to TRBD2. Near its end, the DNA agrees better with TRBJ2-7, so the J call may be wrong. This CDR3 is built from 16 residues. Germline CDR1 reads LNHDA; CDR2 reads SQIVND (reference sequence). CDR3 nucleotide sequence: TGTGCCAGTAGTGCCTTGACTAGCGGGACTTCATACGAGCAGTACTTC. Translation gives CASSALTSGTSYEQYF.

In this sample, this clone turned up once. This chain uses TRBV25-1 with TRBJ1-1; weak D call: TRBD1 (6 bases). This CDR3 region has 14 residues. Germline V gives CDR1 MGHDK, CDR2 SYGVNS. V was trimmed by 6 bases and J by 2 bases, leaving 13 bases between them. Written as DNA, the CDR3 is TGTGCCAGCAGCCCCGGACAGTATAACACTGAAGCTTTCTTT. It is translated as CASSPGQYNTEAFF. Full variable domain (rest looked up from reference TRBV25-1 and TRBJ1-1): EADIYQTPRYLVIGTGKKITLECSQTMGHDKMYWYQQDPGMELHLIHYSYGVNSTEKGDLSSESTVSRIRTEHFPLTLESARPSHTSQYLCASSPGQYNTEAFFGQGTRLTVV.

This clone was picked up one time. The chain uses TRBV9 and TRBJ2-1, with a weak D call TRBD2 (6 bases). Deletions cut 3 bases from V and 0 bases from J, with 10 bases between. This CDR3 has 15 residues. Germline CDR1 is SGDLS and CDR2 is YYNGEE. CDR3 in DNA: TGTGCCAGCAGCGGTAGCGGCTTCTCCTACAATGAGCAGTTCTTC. It codes for CASSGSGFSYNEQFF.

This chain links TRBV6-1 with TRBJ2-3; D is unresolved. CDR1 and CDR2 from the germline V gene are MNHNS and SASEGT. Trimming took 1 base from V and 1 from J, leaving 9 bases between them. The CDR3 runs to 15 residues. This chain's CDR3 is CASSEVPSRTDTQYF. For the CDR3, the DNA is TGTGCCAGCAGTGAAGTCCCTAGTCGCACAGATACGCAGTATTTT.

This clone was counted between two and nine times. This chain links TRBV29-1 with TRBJ2-5; D is perhaps TRBD1 (6 bases). V shed 3 bases and J shed 6 bases, with 11 bases lying between them. The CDR3 is made up of 12 amino acids. The germline CDR1 and CDR2 sequences are SQVTM and ANQGSEA. CDR3: CSVEGRGKTQYF. The DNA of the CDR3 is TGCAGCGTTGAGGGCAGGGGAAAGACCCAGTACTTC.

This chain joins TRBV25-1 and TRBJ2-5; no clear D gene. Germline V lookup: CDR1 MGHDK, CDR2 SYGVNS. V was trimmed by 2 bases and J by 0 bases, leaving 13 bases between them. This CDR3 region has 16 residues. The CDR3 here is CASSEGLATHQETQYF. The CDR3, as DNA: TGTGCCAGCAGTGAAGGGTTAGCCACACACCAAGAGACCCAGTACTTC.

The chain employs TRBV19 and TRBJ2-7; a possible D gene is TRBD1 (6 bases). In germline, CDR1 is LNHDA, CDR2 SQIVND (reference sequence). With 6 bases removed from V and 6 bases from J, the gap between germline ends came to 15 bases. The CDR3 consists of 13 residues. The chain's CDR3 is CASSPDRWSEQYF. The CDR3, as DNA: TGTGCCAGTAGCCCAGACAGGTGGAGCGAGCAGTACTTC.

The chain uses TRBV27 and TRBJ2-5; 8 bases map to TRBD2. The DNA end is more similar to TRBJ2-7, so the J call may be wrong. The CDR3 loop spans 14 amino acids. The V gene's germline CDR1 is MNHEY and CDR2 SMNVEV (reference sequence). The CDR3 nucleotides read TGTGCCAGCAGTCATCCGGGAGGGGCCTACGAGCAGTACTTC. It codes for CASSHPGGAYEQYF.

CDR3: CASSQAWIGAGELFF. CDR3 bases: TGCGCCAGCAGCCAAGCCTGGATCGGGGCCGGGGAGCTGTTTTTT. The chain combines TRBV4-3 with TRBJ2-2; a possible D gene is TRBD2 (5 bases). The CDR3 loop spans 15 amino acids. CDR1 is LGHNA and CDR2 is YSLEER in the germline V gene. The V gene lost 1 base and the J gene lost 6 bases, with 12 bases spanning the gap.

The V gene is TRBV5-4, the J gene TRBJ2-1; D might be TRBD1 (6 bases). Germline V gives CDR1 SGHNT, CDR2 YYREEE (reference sequence). V lost 4 bases and J 4 bases, leaving 12 bases between the germline ends. CDR3 length: 14 residues. The CDR3 bases are TGTGCCAGCAGCCTTCGGACAGATTACAATGAGCAGTTCTTC. Translation: CASSLRTDYNEQFF.

The chain employs TRBV19 and TRBJ2-2; D is perhaps TRBD1 (6 bases). Trimming took off 3 bases at V and 4 bases at J, with 12 bases between the two ends. Germline V lookup: CDR1 LNHDA, CDR2 SQIVND (reference sequence). The CDR3 is 15 residues long. CDR3 protein: CASSIRGQPTGELFF. CDR3 nucleotides: TGTGCCAGTAGTATTCGGGGACAACCCACCGGGGAGCTGTTTTTT.

The chain carries TRBV6-5 and TRBJ2-7; D perhaps matches TRBD2 (5 bases). The CDR3 has 15 residues. V was shortened by 2 bases and J by 2 bases, with 13 bases between the two germline ends. Germline loops: CDR1 MNHEY, CDR2 SVGAGI. CDR3 coding DNA: TGTGCCAGCAGTTACGCTTACGGAGGACCCTACGAGCAGTACTTC. The encoded protein is CASSYAYGGPYEQYF.

This chain joins TRBV5-1 and TRBJ1-2; D not certain. This CDR3 has 15 amino acids. The V end was cut by 4 bases, the J end by 3 bases, with 16 bases between. Germline lookup yields CDR1 SGHRS and CDR2 YFSETQ. The CDR3 loop reads CASSSSFTGDYGYTF. The CDR3 DNA reads TGCGCCAGCAGCAGCTCCTTTACCGGGGACTATGGCTACACCTTC.

The chain carries TRBV6-1 and TRBJ2-4; the match to TRBD2 covers 13 bases. Germline V gives CDR1 MNHNS, CDR2 SASEGT. This CDR3 comprises 15 residues. Germline trimming cut 5 bases from V and 6 bases from J; bases unmatched to any gene: 4. The CDR3 spells CASSSGLAGLNIQYF. The DNA of the CDR3 is TGTGCCAGCAGTTCGGGACTAGCGGGACTAAACATTCAGTACTTC.

The chain carries TRBV28 and TRBJ1-1; 10 bases match TRBD1. V was pared by 4 bases and J by 9 bases, with 8 bases of the junction left unmatched. There are 14 residues in the CDR3. Germline values: CDR1 MDHEN, CDR2 SYDVKM. The CDR3 nucleotides read TGTGCCAGCAGTTCAACCGGGACAGGGGTTCAAGCTTTCTTT. This encodes CASSSTGTGVQAFF.

In this sample, this clone turned up a few times. The rearrangement joins TRBV28 to TRBJ1-4, with D possibly TRBD1 on 6 matching bases. Germline CDR1 is MDHEN and CDR2 is SYDVKM. Trimming took 5 bases from V and 2 from J, leaving 12 bases between them. This CDR3 has 15 residues. The CDR3 here is CASSGAGATNEKLFF. DNA of the CDR3: TGTGCCAGCAGTGGGGCGGGGGCTACTAATGAAAAACTGTTTTTT.